This TCR beta chain derives from a study of Ad26.COV2.S vaccination and SARS-CoV-2 variants. Study summary: Participant was drawn from the COV1001 Ad26.COV2.S trial arm. In the study, Ad26.COV2.S was injected intramuscularly once, or twice 56 days apart.

Sequencing used immunoSEQ multiplex PCR; TCRdb keeps in-frame clones, though not all of them. The repertoire holds hundreds of thousands of clones, with roughly 90% as singletons. The germline CDR1 and CDR2 sequences are SEHNR and FQNEAQ (reference sequence). The CDR3 totals 14 residues. The ends were cut back, 1 base at V and 2 bases at J, with 8 bases in the middle. In the case of this clone: The sample holds other DNA sequences that translate to the same CDR3.

As to treatment: around 19 received Ad26.COV2.S at low or high dose, single or two shots; about 5 received placebo; per-sample allocation not given. Vaccine and placebo recipients were sampled on day 63 after the first injection. The sequence was collected from a person between 18 and 65 years old who received the Ad26.COV2.S COVID-19 vaccine or a placebo. Sequenced here: peripheral blood, sampled in a trial of Ad26.COV2.S vaccine versus placebo. This chain links TRBV7-9 with TRBJ1-2, with D maybe TRBD1 (6 bases). CDR3 sequence reads: CASSLEQGNYGYTF. The CDR3 DNA reads TGTGCCAGCAGCTTAGAGCAGGGGAACTATGGCTACACCTTC.